This T cell receptor beta chain is drawn from a study of T cells in Graves' hyperthyroidism and ophthalmopathy. General observations from the study: Ophthalmopathy was separated from stable hyperthyroidism by a 13 V-J model.

This clonotype was seen repeatedly, ten times or more. Its antigen is as yet unknown. Hyperthyroidism of Graves' type that showed no ophthalmopathy progression within 18 months was stable. Amplification targeted TCR beta CDR3 regions from RNA transcripts. HTBI primers were the set used in a first-round RT-PCR of the TCR CDR3. TCRdb fed the multiplex PCR reads into MiXCR, producing one record per CDR3 protein. In the table there are a few hundred thousand distinct CDR3 sequences, approximately 16% of which are singletons. Germline assignment: CDR1 SEHNR and CDR2 FQNEAQ (reference sequence). The CDR3 contains 15 residues. V shed 1 base, J shed 4 bases, and the junction held 4 bases outside the gene matches.

Material: blood. V and J are TRBV7-9 and TRBJ2-1, with 7 nucleotides matching TRBD2. The receptor comes from a man between 35 and 55 years old with Graves' hyperthyroidism. The CDR3 nucleotides are TGTGCCAGCAGCTTAGGAAGGGAGGGTTACAATGAGCAGTTCTTC. Its protein product is CASSLGREGYNEQFF. Full variable domain (remainder filled in from reference TRBV7-9 and TRBJ2-1): DTGVSQNPRHKITKRGQNVTFRCDPISEHNRLYWYRQTLGQGPEFLTYFQNEAQLEKSRLLSDRFSAERPKGSFSTLEIQRTEQGDSAMYLCASSLGREGYNEQFFGPGTRLTVL.